The next 25 T cell receptor beta chains were all read from a single sample in a study of regulatory T cells in long-lasting Graves disease. Time point defined: newly diagnosed GD, antithyroid drugs for less than 3 months. The TCR library was prepared using RNA isolated from PBMCs. Arm-PCR of CDR3 regions with iRepertoire HTBI primers generated TCR beta libraries. TCRdb analysed the multiplex PCR reads with MiXCR anew, one entry per CDR3 protein. The sample has around 420,000 distinct CDR3 sequences, around 16% seen once; the top ten hold roughly 20%. The sample was peripheral blood mononuclear cells (PBMCs), taken at new diagnosis, from a patient treated with antithyroid drugs. The receptors were gathered from a female donor with Graves disease.

This clonotype was found many times. The CDR3 DNA reads as TGTGCCAGCAGTGTAGGGGGGGCCTCCTACGAGCAGTACTTC. It is translated as CASSVGGASYEQYF. The chain is built from TRBV12-3 or TRBV12-4 and TRBJ2-7; TRBD2 is a possible D gene (7 bases). The CDR3 consists of 14 residues. The V end was cut by 5 bases, the J end by 0 bases, with 11 bases between.

This clonotype was counted between two and nine times. The chain recombines TRBV12-3 or TRBV12-4 with TRBJ2-7; a weak D match, TRBD1 (6 bases). V lost 6 bases and J 6 bases, leaving 18 bases between the germline ends. The CDR3 has 14 residues. CDR3 loop: CASSLMAGEPEQYF. Here the CDR3 DNA reads TGTGCCAGCAGCCTCATGGCAGGGGAGCCCGAGCAGTACTTC.

There are many counts of this clonotype. J is TRBJ2-7 and V is TRBV6-1; 11 nucleotides agree with TRBD2. The CDR3 length is 18 residues. Germline-derived CDR1 and CDR2 are MNHNS and SASEGT. Trimming cost V 5 bases and J 0 bases; bases outside gene matches: 12. CDR3 in DNA: TGTGCCAGCAGTACTACTTTTGGACTAGCGGGTACCTCCTACGAGCAGTACTTC. It is translated as CASSTTFGLAGTSYEQYF.

J is TRBJ2-1 and V is TRBV19; TRBD2 aligns across 8 bases. The CDR3 covers 15 residues. V trimming: 3 bases; J trimming: 8 bases; junction bases outside the gene matches: 9. Germline CDR1 LNHDA, CDR2 SQIVND (reference sequence). The CDR3 is CASSIKREFMDEQFF. The CDR3 nucleotides read TGTGCCAGTAGTATCAAGCGGGAGTTTATGGATGAGCAGTTCTTC.

There are many counts of this clonotype. This chain uses TRBV12-3 or TRBV12-4 with TRBJ1-1, with a weak D call TRBD1 (6 bases). The V gene lost 6 bases and the J gene lost 0 bases, with 14 bases spanning the gap. CDR3 size: 15 residues. This chain's CDR3 is CASRKDSPMNTEAFF. CDR3 DNA: TGTGCCAGCAGAAAGGACAGCCCTATGAACACTGAAGCTTTCTTT.

In its sample, this clonotype was seen many times. DNA of the CDR3: TGCGCCAGCAGCTCCCGTTCGTATGGCTACACCTTC. Amino acids: CASSSRSYGYTF. This chain joins TRBV5-1 and TRBJ1-2; D not certain. Germline loops: CDR1 SGHRS, CDR2 YFSETQ. Trimming removed 3 bases at V and 5 bases at J, with 8 bases between. There are 12 residues in the CDR3. The full variable domain, completed using reference TRBV5-1 and TRBJ1-2, is KAGVTQTPRYLIKTRGQQVTLSCSPISGHRSVSWYQQTPGQGLQFLFEYFSETQRNKGNFPGRFSGRQFSNSRSEMNVSTLELGDSALYLCASSSRSYGYTFGSGTRLTVV.

This clonotype was seen repeatedly, ten times or more. The rearrangement uses TRBV6-5 and TRBJ2-3, with 8 bases that match TRBD1. The CDR3 has 15 amino acids. Germline loops: CDR1 MNHEY, CDR2 SVGAGI. Trimming at V came to 3 bases and at J to 7 bases, leaving 9 bases not matched to a gene. This CDR3 reads CASSYRAGGGYTQYF. DNA for the CDR3: TGTGCCAGCAGTTATCGGGCAGGGGGCGGGTATACGCAGTATTTT.

The table lists this clonotype with many counts. The chain joins TRBV2 to TRBJ2-1; D not certain. The CDR3 consists of 12 residues. Germline V gene lookup returns CDR1 SNHLY and CDR2 FYNNEI. V was shortened by 8 bases and J by 7 bases, with 12 bases between the two germline ends. For the CDR3, the DNA is TGTGCCAGCCGGACCTCCGGAAATGAGCAGTTCTTC. Protein sequence: CASRTSGNEQFF.

Regarding this clonotype: A single base separates this from a much larger clone, so it may be a read error. The chain has TRBV7-2 and TRBJ2-3; 8 bases align to TRBD2. The CDR3 sequence is 17 residues long. Germline CDR1 is SGHTA and CDR2 is FQGNSA. In nucleotides, the CDR3 is TGTGCCTGCAGCTTAGCGCGGATAACGGGAGGGGCAGATACGCAGTATTTT. Translated, it gives CACSLARITGGADTQYF.

This clonotype was found once. The chain employs TRBV27 and TRBJ2-7; 11 bases are a match to TRBD2. CDR3 size: 16 residues. Germline V gene sequence: CDR1 MNHEY, CDR2 SMNVEV (reference sequence). With 3 bases clipped from V and 7 bases from J, the junction kept 11 bases outside the gene matches. DNA for the CDR3: TGTGCCAGCAGTTTTACCTTACTAGCGGGAGTTGAAGAGCAGTACTTC. This gives the protein CASSFTLLAGVEEQYF.

The table lists this clonotype with a few counts. This chain uses TRBV5-1 with TRBJ1-2; D ambiguous. Germline loops: CDR1 SGHRS, CDR2 YFSETQ. Trimming shortened V by 5 bases and J by 4 bases, and 12 bases separated the two germline ends. CDR3 length equals 13 residues. This CDR3 reads CASSSRRSYGYTF. In DNA form, the CDR3 reads TGCGCCAGCAGTTCCCGACGGTCCTATGGCTACACCTTC.

V usage is TRBV14 and J usage is TRBJ2-2, with unresolved D. Germline CDR1 and CDR2: SGHDN and FVKESK. Deletions cut 0 bases from V and 4 bases from J, with 21 bases between. The CDR3 loop spans 19 amino acids. This CDR3 reads CASSQDSWAPSVLTGELFF. The CDR3 nucleotides read TGTGCCAGCAGCCAAGATTCGTGGGCCCCATCTGTACTCACCGGGGAGCTGTTTTTT. Variable domain in full (rest from reference TRBV14 and TRBJ2-2): EAGVTQFPSHSVIEKGQTVTLRCDPISGHDNLYWYRRVMGKEIKFLLHFVKESKQDESGMPNNRFLAERTGGTYSTLKVQPAELEDSGVYFCASSQDSWAPSVLTGELFFGEGSRLTVL.

This clonotype was seen repeatedly, ten times or more. The chain carries TRBV7-2 and TRBJ2-7, with 14 bases matching TRBD2. Per the germline V gene, CDR1 is SGHTA and CDR2 is FQGNSA. The CDR3 contains 15 residues. With 6 bases clipped from V and 6 bases from J, the junction kept 7 bases outside the gene matches. CDR3 nucleotides: TGTGCCAGCAGTCCTATGGGACTAGCGGGAGTCGAGCAGTACTTC. It yields the protein CASSPMGLAGVEQYF. Filled out from reference TRBV7-2 and TRBJ2-7, the complete variable domain reads GAGVSQSPSNKVTEKGKDVELRCDPISGHTALYWYRQSLGQGLEFLIYFQGNSAPDKSGLPSDRFSAERTGGSVSTLTIQRTQQEDSAVYLCASSPMGLAGVEQYFGPGTRLTVT.

The chain combines TRBV19 with TRBJ2-4, with 8 bases that match TRBD1. The CDR3 has 16 residues. Trimming removed 5 bases from V and 1 base from J; junction bases left unmatched: 7. Germline CDR1 LNHDA, CDR2 SQIVND (reference sequence). In DNA form, the CDR3 reads TGTGCCAGTAGTCTAACAGGGGGTGCGGCCAAAAACATTCAGTACTTC. It codes for CASSLTGGAAKNIQYF.

This clonotype was recorded many times. This chain joins TRBV29-1 and TRBJ2-2; D perhaps matches TRBD1 (7 bases). Trimming removed 6 bases from V and 4 bases from J, with 24 bases in between. CDR3 length: 17 amino acids. Germline V gene data show CDR1 as SQVTM and CDR2 as ANQGSEA. The CDR3 DNA follows: TGCAGCGTAGCGGGCCTTTCGACAGGGTATGGCACCGGGGAGCTGTTTTTT. As protein: CSVAGLSTGYGTGELFF.

Many counts were recorded for this clonotype. The genes are TRBV12-3 or TRBV12-4 and TRBJ1-6, with D possibly TRBD1 on 5 matching bases. V dropped 7 bases and J dropped 7 bases, with 11 bases sitting between them. The CDR3 covers 13 residues. The CDR3 sequence is CASKWGPNSPLHF. The CDR3 nucleotides read TGTGCCAGCAAGTGGGGCCCGAATTCACCCCTCCACTTT.

The sample holds many counts of this clonotype. The chain combines TRBV7-2 with TRBJ1-4; TRBD1 aligns across 7 bases. The CDR3 spans 12 residues. Trimming removed 6 bases from V and 10 bases from J; junction bases left unmatched: 5. Germline loops: CDR1 SGHTA, CDR2 FQGNSA. The CDR3, as DNA: TGTGCCAGCAGAACCAACAGGGGAAAACTGTTTTTT. This translates into CASRTNRGKLFF.

This clonotype was recorded at least ten times. The rearrangement uses TRBV27 and TRBJ1-2; perhaps TRBD1 as D (5 bases). The CDR3 has 12 amino acids. Trimming shortened V by 5 bases and J by 7 bases, and 11 bases separated the two germline ends. Germline CDR1 reads MNHEY; CDR2 reads SMNVEV (reference sequence). CDR3 in amino acids: CASSKPGGGYTF. The CDR3 coding sequence is TGTGCCAGCAGTAAGCCCGGGGGTGGCTACACCTTC.

This clonotype was seen a few times. The chain is built from TRBV19 and TRBJ1-1, with D unresolved. The CDR3 runs to 13 residues. The germline gives CDR1 LNHDA, CDR2 SQIVND (reference sequence). Trimming stripped 5 bases from V and 1 base from J, with 8 bases between. CDR3 amino acids: CASSRVGNTEAFF. The CDR3 DNA follows: TGTGCCAGTAGTCGGGTCGGGAACACTGAAGCTTTCTTT. Using reference TRBV19 and TRBJ1-1 for the parts outside the CDR3, the full variable domain is DGGITQSPKYLFRKEGQNVTLSCEQNLNHDAMYWYRQDPGQGLRLIYYSQIVNDFQKGDIAEGYSVSREKKESFPLTVTSAQKNPTAFYLCASSRVGNTEAFFGQGTRLTVV.

This clonotype was counted many times. V is TRBV7-9 and J is TRBJ2-3; D is perhaps TRBD1 (6 bases). There are 17 residues in the CDR3. With 2 bases removed from V and 4 bases from J, the gap between germline ends came to 19 bases. Looked up from germline, CDR1 is SEHNR and CDR2 is FQNEAQ (reference sequence). The chain's CDR3 is CASSLLWDTVRADTQYF. DNA of the CDR3: TGTGCCAGCAGCTTATTGTGGGACACGGTTCGGGCAGATACGCAGTATTTT.

This clonotype was seen at least ten times. CDR3 in amino acids: CASSLDSLEQFF. The CDR3 coding sequence is TGTGCCAGCAGCTTAGACAGCCTTGAGCAGTTCTTC. The rearrangement joins TRBV11-1 to TRBJ2-1; D not certain. The V gene lost 1 base and the J gene lost 9 bases, with 7 bases spanning the gap. The CDR3 sequence is 12 residues long. Germline lookup yields CDR1 SGHAT and CDR2 FQDESV (reference sequence).

The sample holds one count of this clonotype. A far larger clone is a single base away, which makes a read error likely. The chain combines TRBV2 with TRBJ2-1; D unclear. V was trimmed by 6 bases and J by 10 bases, leaving 13 bases between them. The CDR3 runs 12 residues. Looked up from germline, CDR1 is SNHLY and CDR2 is FYNNEI. The CDR3 reads CASRSLPYEQFF. In DNA form, the CDR3 reads TGTGCCAGCAGATCACTACCCTACGAGCAGTTCTTC.

This clonotype was picked up a small number of times. The rearrangement joins TRBV6-1 to TRBJ2-1; 7 bases are shared with TRBD2. V shed 10 bases and J 6 bases; nucleotides not matched to a gene: 9. Looked up from germline, CDR1 is MNHNS and CDR2 is SASEGT. CDR3 size: 13 residues. The CDR3, as DNA: TGTGCCACCCAAAGGGGAGGGATCAATGAGCAGTTCTTC. Translated, it gives CATQRGGINEQFF.

This rearrangement joins TRBV20-1 to TRBJ2-1; either TRBD1 or TRBD2 may fit D (5 bases each). CDR1 DFQATT and CDR2 SNEGSKA come from the germline V gene (reference sequence). The CDR3 is 10 amino acids. V was clipped by 6 bases and J by 13 bases, with 13 bases between them. CDR3 coding DNA: TGCAGTGCCTCCCGGGGCCTTCAGTTCTTC. Its protein is CSASRGLQFF.

This clonotype was counted a few times. The chain employs TRBV5-8 and TRBJ2-1; possibly TRBD2 for D (6 bases). CDR3 length: 17 amino acids. V lost 1 base to trimming and J lost 6 bases, with 20 bases between them. Germline V gene data show CDR1 as SGHTS and CDR2 as YDEGEE. The CDR3 DNA reads TGTGCCAGCAGCTTGACGGGTTCCGGGAGCAGCCCCAATGAGCAGTTCTTC. This gives the protein CASSLTGSGSSPNEQFF.